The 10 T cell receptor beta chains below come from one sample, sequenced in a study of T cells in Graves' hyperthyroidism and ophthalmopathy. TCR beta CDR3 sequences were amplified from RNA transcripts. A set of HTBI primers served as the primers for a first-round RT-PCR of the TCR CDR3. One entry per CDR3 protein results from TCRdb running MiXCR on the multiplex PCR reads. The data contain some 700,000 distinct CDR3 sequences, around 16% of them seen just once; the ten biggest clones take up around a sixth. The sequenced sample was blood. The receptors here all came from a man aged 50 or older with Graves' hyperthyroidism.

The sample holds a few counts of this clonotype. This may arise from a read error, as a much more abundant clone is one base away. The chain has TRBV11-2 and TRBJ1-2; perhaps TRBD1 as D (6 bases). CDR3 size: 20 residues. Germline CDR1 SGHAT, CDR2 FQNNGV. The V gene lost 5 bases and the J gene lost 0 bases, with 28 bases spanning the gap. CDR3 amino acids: CASSQERTRTARIPNYGYTF. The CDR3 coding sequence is TGTGCCAGCAGCCAAGAACGGACCCGGACAGCACGAATACCTAACTATGGCTACACCTTC.

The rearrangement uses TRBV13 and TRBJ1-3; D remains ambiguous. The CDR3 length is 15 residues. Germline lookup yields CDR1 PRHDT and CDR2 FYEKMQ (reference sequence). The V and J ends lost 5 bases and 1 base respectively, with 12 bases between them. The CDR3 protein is CASSLYAKSGNTIYF. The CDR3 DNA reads TGTGCCAGCAGCCTGTATGCAAAGTCTGGAAACACCATATATTTT.

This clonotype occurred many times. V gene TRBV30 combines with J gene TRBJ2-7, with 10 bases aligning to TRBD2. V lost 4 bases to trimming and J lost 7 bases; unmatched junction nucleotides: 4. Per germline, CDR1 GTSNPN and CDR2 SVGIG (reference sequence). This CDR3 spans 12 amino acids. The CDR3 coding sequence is TGTGCCTGGACTAGCGGGAGCGGAGAGCAGTACTTC. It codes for CAWTSGSGEQYF.

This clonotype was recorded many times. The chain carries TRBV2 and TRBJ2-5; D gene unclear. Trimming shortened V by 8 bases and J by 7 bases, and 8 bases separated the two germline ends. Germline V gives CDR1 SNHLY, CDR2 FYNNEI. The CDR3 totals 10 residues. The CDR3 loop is CASRDWTQYF. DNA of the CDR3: TGTGCCAGCCGCGATTGGACCCAGTACTTC.

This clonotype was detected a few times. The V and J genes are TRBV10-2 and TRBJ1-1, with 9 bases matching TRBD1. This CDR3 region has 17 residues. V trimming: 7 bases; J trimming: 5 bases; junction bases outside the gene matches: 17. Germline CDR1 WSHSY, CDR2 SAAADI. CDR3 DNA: TGCGCCAGCACTAAGCGGCGGGACAGGGATCTGAGGACTGAAGCTTTCTTT. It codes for CASTKRRDRDLRTEAFF.

Here the CDR3 DNA reads TGCGCCAGCAGCTTGGCCCGAATAGAAACAGATACGCAGTATTTT. Its protein is CASSLARIETDTQYF. J is TRBJ2-3 and V is TRBV5-1, with D unresolved. Trimming took off 0 bases at V and 3 bases at J, with 11 bases between the two ends. In germline, CDR1 is SGHRS, CDR2 YFSETQ. The CDR3 has 15 amino acids.

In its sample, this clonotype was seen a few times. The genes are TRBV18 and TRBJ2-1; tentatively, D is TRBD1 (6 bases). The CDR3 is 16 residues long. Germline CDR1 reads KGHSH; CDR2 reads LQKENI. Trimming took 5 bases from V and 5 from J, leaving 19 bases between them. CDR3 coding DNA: TGTGCCAGCTCATCGAGAGGACAGAGTGTAGACAATGAGCAGTTCTTC. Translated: CASSSRGQSVDNEQFF.

CDR3 in amino acids: CASSQGGAGGSQPQHF. The CDR3, as DNA: TGTGCCAGCAGCCAGGGGGGGGCAGGGGGAAGTCAGCCCCAGCATTTT. This chain links TRBV28 with TRBJ1-5; 7 bases are a match to TRBD1. Germline-derived CDR1 and CDR2 are MDHEN and SYDVKM. With 6 bases clipped from V and 6 bases from J, the junction kept 14 bases outside the gene matches. The CDR3 has 16 amino acids.

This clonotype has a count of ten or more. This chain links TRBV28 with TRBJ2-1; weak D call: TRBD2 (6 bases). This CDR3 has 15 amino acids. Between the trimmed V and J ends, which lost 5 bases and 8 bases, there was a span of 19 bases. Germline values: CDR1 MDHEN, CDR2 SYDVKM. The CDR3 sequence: CASSPYLKGGDEQFF. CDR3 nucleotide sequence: TGTGCCAGCAGTCCATACCTAAAAGGAGGGGATGAGCAGTTCTTC.

This CDR3 reads CASSPTPGTSGNTDTQYF. The DNA for the CDR3 is TGTGCCAGCAGCCCCACCCCCGGGACTAGCGGGAACACAGATACGCAGTATTTT. The J gene is TRBJ2-3, the V gene TRBV11-2, with 13 nucleotides matching TRBD2. CDR1 and CDR2 (germline): SGHAT, FQNNGV. With 5 bases clipped from V and 2 bases from J, the junction kept 10 bases outside the gene matches. The CDR3 runs 18 residues.